These 27 T cell receptor beta chains were all obtained from the same sample, sequenced in a study of cytotoxic CD8 clonotypes in ibrutinib-treated CLL. TCRdb keeps only in-frame clones here, not all; method: immunoSEQ multiplex PCR. The sample holds about 250,000 clones; 70% are singletons and the top ten take roughly 15%. The sample consisted of PBMCs, taken after 24 months of ibrutinib treatment. The receptors were gathered from a human donor with chronic lymphocytic leukemia.

The count of this clone is one. The chain carries TRBV5-1 and TRBJ1-1; D unresolved. The CDR3 consists of 15 residues. CDR1 is SGHRS and CDR2 is YFSETQ in the germline V gene. The V and J ends lost 0 bases and 1 base respectively, with 10 bases between them. CDR3 sequence: CASSLAGDGNTEAFF. CDR3 bases: TGCGCCAGCAGCTTGGCCGGAGACGGGAACACTGAAGCTTTCTTT. Looking up the rest from reference TRBV5-1 and TRBJ1-1 gives the full variable domain: KAGVTQTPRYLIKTRGQQVTLSCSPISGHRSVSWYQQTPGQGLQFLFEYFSETQRNKGNFPGRFSGRQFSNSRSEMNVSTLELGDSALYLCASSLAGDGNTEAFFGQGTRLTVV.

As DNA, the CDR3 is TGTGCCAGCAGCGTAGGGCAGGGGATGGACACTGAAGCTTTCTTT. It specifies CASSVGQGMDTEAFF. This chain connects TRBV9 to TRBJ1-1, with D possibly matching TRBD1 (6 bases). The germline V and J ends were trimmed by 0 bases and 3 bases, with 12 bases remaining between them. The CDR3 length is 15 residues. Germline-derived CDR1 and CDR2 are SGDLS and YYNGEE. The whole variable domain, remainder taken from reference TRBV9 and TRBJ1-1, is DSGVTQTPKHLITATGQRVTLRCSPRSGDLSVYWYQQSLDQGLQFLIQYYNGEERAKGNILERFSAQQFPDLHSELNLSSLELGDSALYFCASSVGQGMDTEAFFGQGTRLTVV.

V is TRBV6-1 and J is TRBJ2-5; 11 positions match TRBD2. The CDR3 spans 17 residues. The junction had 8 bases not matched to a gene; V was cut back by 3 bases and J by 2 bases. Germline CDR1 is MNHNS and CDR2 is SASEGT. The CDR3: CASSEGGLAGPQETQYF. DNA of the CDR3: TGTGCCAGCAGTGAGGGAGGACTAGCGGGCCCTCAAGAGACCCAGTACTTC.

V is TRBV5-8 and J is TRBJ1-1; 9 bases agree with TRBD1. Germline loops: CDR1 SGHTS, CDR2 YDEGEE. This CDR3 has 13 amino acids. The trim removed 3 bases at V and 3 bases at J, leaving 0 bases unmatched. The CDR3 DNA reads as TGTGCCAGCAGCTGGGACAGGGACACTGAAGCTTTCTTT. Its protein is CASSWDRDTEAFF.

The sample holds one count of this clone. The chain employs TRBV29-1 and TRBJ2-5, with TRBD1 identical over 7 bases. This CDR3 has 12 residues. The J segment lost 3 bases and the V segment lost 6 bases, leaving 4 bases of the junction unmatched. The germline gives CDR1 SQVTM, CDR2 ANQGSEA. The CDR3, as DNA: TGCAGCGTCACCACAGGGGAAGAGACCCAGTACTTC. Translated: CSVTTGEETQYF.

The V and J genes are TRBV7-8 and TRBJ2-1; 8 bases line up with TRBD2. The V segment lost 1 base and the J segment 9 bases; nucleotides outside the gene matches: 14. The CDR3 length is 17 residues. The germline gives CDR1 SGHVS, CDR2 FQNEAQ. The CDR3 sequence: CASSLVGREVRASEQFF. DNA of the CDR3: TGTGCCAGCAGCTTAGTGGGGCGGGAGGTTCGGGCGAGTGAGCAGTTCTTC.

The rearrangement uses TRBV9 and TRBJ2-6; no clear D. The CDR3 sequence is 15 residues long. Germline CDR1 reads SGDLS; CDR2 reads YYNGEE. V shed 1 base and J shed 2 bases, with 7 bases lying between them. CDR3 nucleotide sequence: TGTGCCAGCAGCGTATCAGATGCTGGGGCCAACGTCCTGACTTTC. Translation: CASSVSDAGANVLTF.

The rearrangement joins TRBV19 to TRBJ1-6; no clear D gene. This CDR3 has 14 residues. V was trimmed by 6 bases and J by 7 bases, leaving 13 bases between them. Germline CDR1 and CDR2: LNHDA and SQIVND (reference sequence). The CDR3 DNA reads as TGTGCCAGTAGCCCACGCGGGCGAAATTCACCCCTCCACTTT. Protein sequence: CASSPRGRNSPLHF. Full variable domain (remainder filled in from reference TRBV19 and TRBJ1-6): DGGITQSPKYLFRKEGQNVTLSCEQNLNHDAMYWYRQDPGQGLRLIYYSQIVNDFQKGDIAEGYSVSREKKESFPLTVTSAQKNPTAFYLCASSPRGRNSPLHFGNGTRLTVT.

V and J are TRBV5-6 and TRBJ1-2, with a weak D call TRBD1 (6 bases). The germline CDR1 and CDR2 sequences are SGHDT and YYEEEE. Trimming left V 4 bases short and J 1 base short, with 14 bases between. The CDR3 runs 15 residues. The chain's CDR3 is CASSTGNSFNYGYTF. In nucleotides, the CDR3 is TGTGCCAGCAGCACAGGGAACTCCTTTAACTATGGCTACACCTTC.

The table lists this clone with a count of one. The chain employs TRBV11-3 and TRBJ1-1; perhaps TRBD1 as D (5 bases). Trimming pared 2 bases from V and 5 bases from J, leaving 12 bases between. Germline values: CDR1 SGHNT, CDR2 YENEEA. CDR3 size: 14 residues. In DNA, the CDR3 is TGTGCCAGCAGCTTACATCAGGGCAGTACTGAAGCTTTCTTT. Its translation is CASSLHQGSTEAFF.

In its sample, this clone was seen once. This CDR3 is CASSIGPSSYEQYF. CDR3 DNA sequence: TGTGCCAGTAGTATAGGTCCATCTAGCTACGAGCAGTACTTC. The V and J genes are TRBV19 and TRBJ2-7; no clear D gene. Germline V gene data show CDR1 as LNHDA and CDR2 as SQIVND (reference sequence). The CDR3 runs 14 residues. V dropped 1 base and J dropped 3 bases, with 10 bases sitting between them.

The chain uses TRBV18 and TRBJ2-5; perhaps TRBD2 as D (5 bases). The CDR3 consists of 15 residues. The V end lost 4 bases, the J end lost 3 bases, and 15 bases lay between the germline ends. The germline V gene encodes CDR1 KGHSH and CDR2 LQKENI. This chain's CDR3 is CASSLNIGVEETQYF. CDR3 sequence (DNA): TGTGCCAGCTCACTCAACATCGGGGTAGAAGAGACCCAGTACTTC.

A few counts support this clone. The junction departs from germline at one end; a sequencing error may be responsible. The chain employs TRBV6-4 and TRBJ2-1; possibly TRBD1 or TRBD2 for D (5 bases each). The length of the CDR3 is 12 residues. Germline CDR1 MRHNA, CDR2 SNTAGT. This CDR3 reads CASRDWAGEQFF. The CDR3 bases are TGTGCCAGCAGGGACTGGGCAGGGGAGCAGTTCTTC.

The V and J genes are TRBV5-4 and TRBJ2-5, with D hard to call. V lost 3 bases, J lost 3 bases, and 15 bases lay in between. The CDR3 extends over 15 amino acids. CDR1 and CDR2 (germline): SGHNT, YYREEE (reference sequence). The CDR3 nucleotides are TGTGCCAGCAGCTCTGACACCCTAAGAGAAGAGACCCAGTACTTC. Translating it yields CASSSDTLREETQYF.

V gene TRBV28 combines with J gene TRBJ1-3, with a possible D match to TRBD1 (6 bases). The CDR3 is made up of 16 amino acids. The V gene's germline CDR1 is MDHEN and CDR2 SYDVKM. Trimming left V 1 base short and J 3 bases short, with 13 bases between. This CDR3 is CASSLFGGQYGNTIYF. CDR3 bases: TGTGCCAGCAGTTTATTTGGGGGGCAATATGGAAACACCATATATTTT.

The CDR3 sequence: CASSRTSNYEQYF. CDR3 in DNA: TGTGCCAGCAGCCGGACTAGCAACTACGAGCAGTACTTC. The chain has TRBV14 and TRBJ2-7, with 8 bases aligning to TRBD2. Per the germline V gene, CDR1 is SGHDN and CDR2 is FVKESK. J was trimmed by 3 bases and V by 4 bases; bases with no gene match: 2. The CDR3 totals 13 residues.

The CDR3 coding sequence is TGCAGCGTTGAAGATAGTGGAGGCCGCGAGCAGTACTTC. Protein sequence: CSVEDSGGREQYF. The V call is TRBV29-1, the J call TRBJ2-7, with D possibly matching TRBD2 (5 bases). V lost 0 bases, J lost 6 bases, and 12 bases lay in between. The CDR3 consists of 13 residues. CDR1 SQVTM and CDR2 ANQGSEA come from the germline V gene.

The chain employs TRBV14 and TRBJ2-1; TRBD1 matches at 10 bases. There are 15 residues in the CDR3. Losses at the gene ends were 2 bases for V and 8 bases for J; bases not matched to a gene: 6. The germline CDR1 and CDR2 sequences are SGHDN and FVKESK. The CDR3, as DNA: TGTGCCAGCAGCCAACGGGACAGGGGAGGGGATGAGCAGTTCTTC. Translated: CASSQRDRGGDEQFF.

There are a few counts of this clone. V and J are TRBV19 and TRBJ2-6, with D perhaps being TRBD1 or TRBD2 (5 bases each). Trimming pared 6 bases from V and 0 bases from J, leaving 12 bases between. The CDR3 runs 16 residues. CDR1 and CDR2 (germline): LNHDA, SQIVND (reference sequence). The CDR3 coding sequence is TGTGCCAGTAGGTTCAGGGACCTCTCTGGGGCCAACGTCCTGACTTTC. Encoded protein: CASRFRDLSGANVLTF.

In its sample, this clone was seen once. The chain carries TRBV27 and TRBJ2-1; possible D gene TRBD1, 5 bases. The CDR3 length is 15 residues. Looked up from germline, CDR1 is MNHEY and CDR2 is SMNVEV (reference sequence). The V and J ends lost 6 bases and 5 bases respectively, with 17 bases between them. The CDR3 region has the DNA TGTGCCAGCAGGGAAGGGGTGTTGAGACACAATGAGCAGTTCTTC. Residues: CASREGVLRHNEQFF.

The chain carries TRBV11-2 and TRBJ2-6; the match to TRBD1 covers 8 bases. Looked up from germline, CDR1 is SGHAT and CDR2 is FQNNGV. The V gene end was trimmed by 4 bases and the J gene end by 0 bases; junction bases not matched to a gene: 8. CDR3 size: 18 residues. CDR3 in DNA: TGTGCCAGCAGCTCCACCCCGGGACAGGCCTCTGGGGCCAACGTCCTGACTTTC. Amino acid sequence: CASSSTPGQASGANVLTF.

The CDR3 region is CASSLGRGETQYF. Written as DNA, the CDR3 is TGTGCCAGCAGCTTAGGGAGGGGAGAGACCCAGTACTTC. The V call is TRBV7-2, the J call TRBJ2-5, with D possibly matching TRBD2 (6 bases). Trimming shortened V by 1 base and J by 4 bases, and 7 bases separated the two germline ends. Germline-derived CDR1 and CDR2 are SGHTA and FQGNSA. This CDR3 has 13 residues.

The genes are TRBV5-1 and TRBJ2-3; 10 nucleotides match TRBD2. The germline gives CDR1 SGHRS, CDR2 YFSETQ. V dropped 0 bases and J dropped 0; count of bases not matched to a gene: 1. The CDR3 is made up of 16 amino acids. CDR3 loop: CASSLASGSSTDTQYF. The CDR3 DNA reads TGCGCCAGCAGCTTGGCTAGCGGGAGTAGCACAGATACGCAGTATTTT.

The rearrangement links TRBV19 to TRBJ2-1; 16 nucleotides match TRBD2. The V gene end was trimmed by 4 bases and the J gene end by 5 bases; junction bases not matched to a gene: 5. This CDR3 has 17 residues. Germline V gene data show CDR1 as LNHDA and CDR2 as SQIVND (reference sequence). CDR3 protein: CASSKPGLAGGDNEQFF. Written as DNA, the CDR3 is TGTGCCAGTAGTAAACCGGGACTAGCGGGAGGGGACAATGAGCAGTTCTTC.

V usage is TRBV4-3 and J usage is TRBJ1-4, with a weak D call TRBD1 (5 bases). The ends were cut back, 0 bases at V and 5 bases at J, with 13 bases in the middle. Germline lookup yields CDR1 LGHNA and CDR2 YSLEER. The CDR3 has 16 residues. CDR3 loop: CASSQDGRDGNEKLFF. In DNA, the CDR3 is TGCGCCAGCAGCCAAGATGGCAGGGACGGGAATGAAAAACTGTTTTTT.

The chain links TRBV29-1 to TRBJ2-5, with D maybe TRBD1 (6 bases). Germline CDR1 and CDR2: SQVTM and ANQGSEA. This CDR3 is built from 12 residues. V shed 7 bases and J shed 2 bases, with 11 bases lying between them. The CDR3 spells CSGGQLQETQYF. CDR3 sequence (DNA): TGCAGCGGAGGACAGCTACAAGAGACCCAGTACTTC. The whole variable domain, filled in from reference TRBV29-1 and TRBJ2-5, reads SAVISQKPSRDICQRGTSLTIQCQVDSQVTMMFWYRQQPGQSLTLIATANQGSEATYESGFVIDKFPISRPNLTFSTLTVSNMSPEDSSIYLCSGGQLQETQYFGPGTRLLVL.

The chain uses TRBV6-5 and TRBJ1-4; D is ambiguous. Per germline, CDR1 MNHEY and CDR2 SVGAGI. V lost 2 bases to trimming and J lost 1 base, with 8 bases between them. The CDR3 spans 15 residues. CDR3 region: CASSYVGITNEKLFF. The CDR3 nucleotides read TGTGCCAGCAGTTACGTCGGGATAACTAATGAAAAACTGTTTTTT.